Each of the 13 T cell receptor beta chains below was sequenced from the same sample in a study of cytomegalovirus exposure and HLA in healthy donors (dated by TCRdb to about 2017). Receptor libraries were prepared by the immunoSEQ multiplex PCR assay. TCRdb holds this immuneACCESS table with in-frame rearrangements only. Some clones are missing; in checked studies, unresolved V genes explain under half, and the rest has no known cause. The sample has 30,000 to 40,000 clones on record, about 93% of them singletons. The leading ten clones occupy approximately 3.2% of the sample. The specimen sequenced was PBMCs. The receptor set was obtained from a young man in good health and CMV-seronegative.

Remarks on this clone: The junction does not match germline at one end; this may be a read error. The rearrangement links TRBV7-7 to TRBJ1-4; D is perhaps TRBD1 (6 bases). CDR1 is SSHAT and CDR2 is FNYEAQ in the germline V gene (reference sequence). CDR3 size: 15 residues. Written as DNA, the CDR3 is TGTGCTAGCAGTTTGGGAGGGGGAACTAATGAAAAACTGTTTTTT. Translated: CASSLGGGTNEKLFF.

The chain couples TRBV30 to TRBJ2-1; D is ambiguous. The CDR3 runs 12 residues. Looked up from germline, CDR1 is GTSNPN and CDR2 is SVGIG (reference sequence). V lost 2 bases to trimming and J lost 8 bases, with 10 bases between them. The CDR3 loop reads CAWSPMGDEQFF. The CDR3 DNA sequence: TGTGCCTGGAGTCCCATGGGCGATGAGCAGTTCTTC.

This clone was seen only once. J is TRBJ2-4 and V is TRBV5-1, with D perhaps matching TRBD1 (5 bases). The germline gives CDR1 SGHRS, CDR2 YFSETQ. The CDR3 has 15 residues. Deletions cut 0 bases from V and 3 bases from J, with 10 bases between. CDR3 DNA: TGCGCCAGCAGCTTGGGGCAGGGTGTCAAAAACATTCAGTACTTC. This translates into CASSLGQGVKNIQYF.

The V call is TRBV5-4, the J call TRBJ2-7; D might be TRBD2 (5 bases). The CDR3 sequence is 13 residues long. Trimming pared 5 bases from V and 3 bases from J, leaving 12 bases between. The germline V gene encodes CDR1 SGHNT and CDR2 YYREEE (reference sequence). CDR3 in DNA: TGTGCCAGCAGTCGGGGAGCGAACTACGAGCAGTACTTC. Translated, it gives CASSRGANYEQYF. The whole variable domain, remainder taken from reference TRBV5-4 and TRBJ2-7, is ETGVTQSPTHLIKTRGQQVTLRCSSQSGHNTVSWYQQALGQGPQFIFQYYREEENGRGNFPPRFSGLQFPNYSSELNVNALELDDSALYLCASSRGANYEQYFGPGTRLTVT.

This clone was counted a single time. The CDR3 DNA reads TGCGCCAGCAGCCTGAGGCTAGCGGGAGTGGGCGAGCAGTACTTC. This sequence encodes CASSLRLAGVGEQYF. The chain has TRBV4-1 and TRBJ2-7; 10 positions agree with TRBD2. The CDR3 sequence is 15 residues long. Germline V lookup: CDR1 MGHRA, CDR2 YSYEKL. V lost 4 bases to trimming and J lost 6 bases; unmatched junction nucleotides: 9.

V usage is TRBV6-5 and J usage is TRBJ1-2, with 9 bases fitting TRBD1. V lost 6 bases and J lost 4; bases outside the gene matches: 3. Germline values: CDR1 MNHEY, CDR2 SVGAGI. The CDR3 sequence is 13 residues long. This CDR3 reads CASRETGGYGYTF. The CDR3 DNA is TGTGCCAGCAGGGAGACAGGGGGCTATGGCTACACCTTC.

The V and J genes are TRBV30 and TRBJ2-7, with D tentatively TRBD2 (5 bases). The CDR3 sequence is 12 residues long. Trimming took off 0 bases at V and 3 bases at J, with 6 bases between the two ends. Germline CDR1 GTSNPN, CDR2 SVGIG (reference sequence). The CDR3, as DNA: TGTGCCTGGAGTGTCAGCGGCTACGAGCAGTACTTC. It codes for CAWSVSGYEQYF.

J is TRBJ2-7 and V is TRBV19; D perhaps matches TRBD2 (6 bases). The CDR3 runs to 13 residues. Germline lookup yields CDR1 LNHDA and CDR2 SQIVND (reference sequence). V shed 5 bases and J shed 3 bases, with 11 bases lying between them. Here the CDR3 reads CASSLGLVYEQYF. CDR3 bases: TGTGCCAGTAGTCTGGGACTCGTCTACGAGCAGTACTTC.

This chain joins TRBV9 and TRBJ2-2; 8 bases align to TRBD1. The CDR3 runs 16 residues. Losses at the gene ends were 2 bases for V and 7 bases for J; bases not matched to a gene: 10. The germline CDR1 and CDR2 sequences are SGDLS and YYNGEE. The CDR3 protein is CASSVGARDRNGELFF. DNA of the CDR3: TGTGCCAGCAGCGTCGGGGCCCGGGACAGGAACGGGGAGCTGTTTTTT. The variable domain in full, completed from reference TRBV9 and TRBJ2-2, reads DSGVTQTPKHLITATGQRVTLRCSPRSGDLSVYWYQQSLDQGLQFLIQYYNGEERAKGNILERFSAQQFPDLHSELNLSSLELGDSALYFCASSVGARDRNGELFFGEGSRLTVL.

On this clone: Here the CDR3 omits its conserved ending phenylalanine or tryptophan, so a read error is the likely source. No DNA is shown, since the ends of the CDR3 on it are uncertain; the CDR3 is the one TCRdb lists. The chain carries TRBV4-1 and TRBJ2-7; TRBD2 was called by the table and not checked on the DNA. Termini included, the CDR3 measures 11 amino acids. Germline assignment: CDR1 MGHRA and CDR2 YSYEKL. CDR3 region: CASSQIREAPL.

J is TRBJ2-1 and V is TRBV11-2; 7 nucleotides line up with TRBD1. V lost 3 bases to trimming and J lost 5 bases; unmatched junction nucleotides: 4. The germline V gene encodes CDR1 SGHAT and CDR2 FQNNGV. The CDR3 sequence is 14 residues long. Written as DNA, the CDR3 is TGTGCCAGCAGCTTTGGACAGGCGAACAATGAGCAGTTCTTC. Its protein product is CASSFGQANNEQFF.

This chain joins TRBV4-1 and TRBJ2-1; TRBD1 agrees at 11 bases. The J segment lost 7 bases and the V segment lost 4 bases, leaving 6 bases of the junction unmatched. CDR1 is MGHRA, CDR2 YSYEKL, per germline. The CDR3 runs 15 residues. The CDR3 is CASSLGQGAGNEQFF. The CDR3 DNA reads as TGCGCCAGCAGCCTAGGACAGGGGGCTGGTAATGAGCAGTTCTTC.

This sequence joins TRBV5-1 and TRBJ2-3; TRBD2 agrees at 12 bases. CDR1 SGHRS and CDR2 YFSETQ come from the germline V gene. This CDR3 region has 18 residues. V lost 0 bases, J lost 1 base, and 6 bases stayed unmatched. This CDR3 reads CASSLGLAGGRGTDTQYF. The CDR3 coding sequence is TGCGCCAGCAGCTTGGGGCTAGCGGGGGGGCGCGGCACAGATACGCAGTATTTT.